The 26 T cell receptor beta chains given below trace back to one sample, sequenced in a study of blood T cell repertoires in COVID-19. Some clones are missing from TCRdb's copy, which holds only in-frame ones; the method was immunoSEQ multiplex PCR. The repertoire consists of 140,000 or so clones, with less than 90% occurring once and the leading ten covering approximately 2.5%. Sequenced input: peripheral blood. The receptors were sampled from a human donor with COVID-19, enrolled during active disease. The donor label of this sample is uncertain.

This sequence joins TRBV5-1 and TRBJ2-7; 11 nucleotides match TRBD1. The CDR3 extends over 16 amino acids. The trim removed 0 bases at V and 2 bases at J, leaving 4 bases unmatched. Germline CDR1 SGHRS, CDR2 YFSETQ. The CDR3 loop is CASSLGPGQGAYEQYF. DNA for the CDR3: TGCGCCAGCAGCTTGGGACCGGGACAGGGGGCCTACGAGCAGTACTTC.

This chain joins TRBV7-9 and TRBJ1-2; the D gene is possibly TRBD1 (6 bases). The germline V gene encodes CDR1 SEHNR and CDR2 FQNEAQ (reference sequence). The CDR3 is 12 residues long. V dropped 5 bases and J dropped 8 bases, with 12 bases sitting between them. The CDR3 region is CASSPDSKGYTF. The CDR3 DNA follows: TGTGCCAGCAGCCCGGACAGTAAGGGCTACACCTTC. Filled out from reference TRBV7-9 and TRBJ1-2, the complete variable domain reads DTGVSQNPRHKITKRGQNVTFRCDPISEHNRLYWYRQTLGQGPEFLTYFQNEAQLEKSRLLSDRFSAERPKGSFSTLEIQRTEQGDSAMYLCASSPDSKGYTFGSGTRLTVV.

The gene calls are TRBV6-2 or TRBV6-3 and TRBJ1-1; maybe TRBD1 (5 bases). V was cut by 6 bases and J by 5 bases, with 22 bases left in between. CDR1 MNHEY and CDR2 SVGEGT come from the germline V gene. CDR3 length equals 16 residues. This CDR3 is CASSRGPRVIRTEAFF. CDR3 DNA sequence: TGTGCCAGCAGCCGCGGTCCCAGGGTGATTAGGACTGAAGCTTTCTTT.

The V gene is TRBV2, the J gene TRBJ1-5; 8 positions agree with TRBD1. Germline V lookup: CDR1 SNHLY, CDR2 FYNNEI. The CDR3 is 15 residues long. J lost 7 bases, V lost 8 bases, and 13 bases had no gene match. CDR3 DNA sequence: TGTGCCAGCGGATTTTCAGGGGGCGCCCGACAGCCCCAGCATTTT. It encodes CASGFSGGARQPQHF.

This chain links TRBV7-2 with TRBJ2-5, with a possible D match to TRBD1 (6 bases). V was trimmed by 4 bases and J by 6 bases, leaving 15 bases between them. CDR3 size: 14 residues. The germline gives CDR1 SGHTA, CDR2 FQGNSA. CDR3: CASSYGTSEQTQYF. The CDR3 bases are TGTGCCAGCAGCTACGGGACATCCGAACAGACCCAGTACTTC.

The chain links TRBV19 to TRBJ2-2; the match to TRBD1 covers 10 bases. Per germline, CDR1 LNHDA and CDR2 SQIVND (reference sequence). The length of the CDR3 is 17 residues. V was pared by 5 bases and J by 8 bases, with 14 bases of the junction left unmatched. The CDR3 DNA reads as TGTGCCAGTAGTCACCGGGGACAGGGGCCAGACCGGGGGGAGCTGTTTTTT. Translating it yields CASSHRGQGPDRGELFF.

J is TRBJ1-2 and V is TRBV30; 7 bases are a match to TRBD1. Per the germline V gene, CDR1 is GTSNPN and CDR2 is SVGIG (reference sequence). V was pared by 4 bases and J by 6 bases, with 8 bases of the junction left unmatched. The CDR3 spans 13 residues. CDR3: CAWNQGDPNGYTF. CDR3 nucleotides: TGTGCCTGGAATCAGGGGGACCCAAATGGCTACACCTTC.

The chain employs TRBV28 and TRBJ1-6; 7 nucleotides align to TRBD1. This CDR3 contains 13 residues. The ends lost 8 bases at V and 10 bases at J; junction bases unmatched: 8. CDR1 and CDR2 (germline): MDHEN, SYDVKM. The DNA of the CDR3 is TGTGCCAGCGGTACAGGGGAGGCCTCACCCCTCCACTTT. As protein: CASGTGEASPLHF.

V gene TRBV5-1 combines with J gene TRBJ2-2; D perhaps matches TRBD1 (5 bases). Germline CDR1 reads SGHRS; CDR2 reads YFSETQ. Trimming left V 0 bases short and J 5 bases short, with 11 bases between. This CDR3 is built from 15 residues. The CDR3 region is CASSLGGGGTGELFF. The CDR3 DNA follows: TGCGCCAGCAGCTTGGGGGGCGGCGGAACCGGGGAGCTGTTTTTT.

The V and J genes are TRBV11-3 and TRBJ2-7, with a weak D call TRBD2 (5 bases). Trimming removed 5 bases from V and 3 bases from J, with 8 bases in between. The CDR3 is 12 amino acids. Germline assignment: CDR1 SGHNT and CDR2 YENEEA. For the CDR3, the DNA is TGTGCCAGCAGCCCGACTAACTACGAGCAGTACTTC. The encoded protein is CASSPTNYEQYF.

The chain carries TRBV7-3 and TRBJ1-3, with 7 bases matching TRBD1. Germline-derived CDR1 and CDR2 are SGHTA and FQGTGA. Trimming removed 4 bases from V and 4 bases from J; junction bases left unmatched: 7. This CDR3 is built from 15 residues. The CDR3 loop reads CASSSSGGPGNTIYF. The DNA of the CDR3 is TGTGCCAGCAGCTCTTCAGGGGGGCCAGGAAACACCATATATTTT.

The genes are TRBV5-5 and TRBJ1-5; TRBD1 might be the D (5 bases). Germline V gene lookup returns CDR1 SGHKS and CDR2 YYEKEE (reference sequence). Trimming removed 0 bases at V and 7 bases at J, with 11 bases between. The CDR3 covers 14 residues. Here the CDR3 DNA reads TGTGCCAGCAGCTTGGTACCAGGGTACCAGCCCCAGCATTTT. It yields the protein CASSLVPGYQPQHF.

On this clone itself: Mismatch with germline at one junction end may stem from a read error. V is TRBV7-7 and J is TRBJ2-5; 14 positions match TRBD2. CDR3 length: 17 amino acids. Per germline, CDR1 SSHAT and CDR2 FNYEAQ (reference sequence). The CDR3 bases are TGTGCTAGCAGCTCCCAACCGGGACTAGCGGGAGTAGAGACCCAGTACTTC. This codes for CASSSQPGLAGVETQYF.

DNA for the CDR3: TGTGCCAGCAGTCCCTTGGGGCAGTTTAACTATGGCTACACCTTC. Translated, it gives CASSPLGQFNYGYTF. V and J are TRBV7-6 and TRBJ1-2; D perhaps matches TRBD1 (5 bases). The CDR3 extends over 15 amino acids. The V gene's germline CDR1 is SGHVS and CDR2 FNYEAQ. V was clipped by 6 bases and J by 1 base, with 15 bases between them.

This rearrangement joins TRBV29-1 to TRBJ1-1, with no clear D. CDR1 SQVTM and CDR2 ANQGSEA come from the germline V gene. The CDR3 runs 12 residues. V was trimmed by 4 bases and J by 6 bases, leaving 12 bases between them. CDR3 bases: TGCAGCGTTGGAAACAGTTTGTCTGAAGCTTTCTTT. Protein sequence: CSVGNSLSEAFF. The full variable domain, in which reference TRBV29-1 and TRBJ1-1 provide the parts outside the CDR3, is SAVISQKPSRDICQRGTSLTIQCQVDSQVTMMFWYRQQPGQSLTLIATANQGSEATYESGFVIDKFPISRPNLTFSTLTVSNMSPEDSSIYLCSVGNSLSEAFFGQGTRLTVV.

CDR3 in DNA: TGTGCCATCCGACGGGGGGGGAACAATGAGCAGTTCTTC. Its protein product is CAIRRGGNNEQFF. The rearrangement joins TRBV10-3 to TRBJ2-1; 8 positions agree with TRBD2. J gave up 5 bases and V 8 bases, and 5 bases lay outside the gene matches. The CDR3 extends over 13 amino acids. Germline-derived CDR1 and CDR2 are ENHRY and SYGVKD.

The V and J genes are TRBV9 and TRBJ2-7, with 9 bases identical to TRBD1. Looked up from germline, CDR1 is SGDLS and CDR2 is YYNGEE. The length of the CDR3 is 16 residues. With V trimmed by 5 bases and J by 5 bases, 14 bases remained unmatched. In DNA, the CDR3 is TGTGCCAGCAGTGACGGACGGGGACAGGGTCTAAACGAGCAGTACTTC. It translates to CASSDGRGQGLNEQYF.

This clone showed up just a few times. V usage is TRBV5-4 and J usage is TRBJ1-1; no clear D. The CDR3 is 13 residues long. Trimming removed 4 bases from V and 7 bases from J, with 14 bases in between. Germline CDR1 is SGHNT and CDR2 is YYREEE (reference sequence). CDR3 nucleotide sequence: TGTGCCAGCAGCCAGGCATTAGGATTTGAAGCTTTCTTT. Its protein is CASSQALGFEAFF.

The V and J genes are TRBV3-1 (or the pseudogene TRBV3-2) and TRBJ2-3, with 11 bases lining up with TRBD2. The CDR3 spans 14 residues. J lost 7 bases, V lost 5 bases, and 5 bases had no gene match. Germline V gene sequence: CDR1 LGHDT, CDR2 YNNKEL (reference sequence). The CDR3 DNA reads as TGTGCCAGCAGCGGTTCTAGCGGGGGGCATACGCAGTATTTT. This encodes CASSGSSGGHTQYF.

V gene TRBV29-1 combines with J gene TRBJ1-1; 9 bases match TRBD1. V dropped 4 bases and J dropped 5; count of bases not matched to a gene: 8. The CDR3 extends over 14 amino acids. Germline loops: CDR1 SQVTM, CDR2 ANQGSEA. CDR3 sequence: CSVARTGDITEAFF. CDR3 coding DNA: TGCAGCGTTGCCCGGACAGGGGATATAACTGAAGCTTTCTTT.

This chain joins TRBV12-3 or TRBV12-4 and TRBJ1-5; perhaps TRBD1 as D (6 bases). The CDR3 sequence is 12 residues long. The V gene lost 7 bases and the J gene lost 2 bases, with 6 bases spanning the gap. The CDR3 region is CASKGGNQPQHF. The CDR3 region has the DNA TGTGCCAGCAAGGGGGGCAATCAGCCCCAGCATTTT.

The rearrangement links TRBV19 to TRBJ1-3; D ambiguous. Germline V lookup: CDR1 LNHDA, CDR2 SQIVND (reference sequence). With 7 bases removed from V and 3 bases from J, the gap between germline ends came to 10 bases. The CDR3 extends over 13 amino acids. For the CDR3, the DNA is TGTGCCAGTACTCAGGACTTTGGAAACACCATATATTTT. It is translated as CASTQDFGNTIYF.

Details on this clone: The same CDR3 also results from other DNA sequences found in this sample. The chain uses TRBV28 and TRBJ1-1, with D unclear. The V and J ends lost 4 bases and 1 base respectively, with 7 bases between them. In germline, CDR1 is MDHEN, CDR2 SYDVKM. This CDR3 has 13 residues. CDR3 in DNA: TGTGCCAGCAGTTCTGGCGGGAACACTGAAGCTTTCTTT. Translation gives CASSSGGNTEAFF.

The chain couples TRBV19 to TRBJ1-5; D is unresolved. CDR1 and CDR2 from the germline V gene are LNHDA and SQIVND (reference sequence). There are 15 residues in the CDR3. V lost 8 bases to trimming and J lost 0 bases, with 14 bases between them. The CDR3 region is CASSGASFSNQPQHF. The CDR3 bases are TGTGCCAGTTCGGGAGCCAGTTTTAGCAATCAGCCCCAGCATTTT.

The rearrangement uses TRBV28 and TRBJ2-7, with D possibly matching TRBD1 (5 bases). This CDR3 contains 17 residues. Trimming removed 2 bases at V and 2 bases at J, with 19 bases between. The V gene's germline CDR1 is MDHEN and CDR2 SYDVKM. DNA for the CDR3: TGTGCCAGCAGTTTACCCCCCAATCGACAGTCACCCTACGAGCAGTACTTC. This sequence encodes CASSLPPNRQSPYEQYF.

The chain combines TRBV10-1 with TRBJ2-2; TRBD2 might be the D (5 bases). Germline CDR1 and CDR2: WNHNN and SYGVQD (reference sequence). CDR3 length: 14 amino acids. Trimming cost V 3 bases and J 1 base, with 6 bases left between them. CDR3 bases: TGCGCCAGCAGTGATGAGGGGAACACCGGGGAGCTGTTTTTT. Encoded protein: CASSDEGNTGELFF.